The T cell receptor beta chain described here comes from a study of T-cell memory formation after mild COVID-19. The J segment lost 0 bases and the V segment lost 6 bases, leaving 8 bases of the junction unmatched. This CDR3 region has 16 residues. Findings of the study overall: Several responding clones turned up in pre-infection memory, indicating that cross-reactive memory may have taken part. Researchers could not confirm that second-wave clones peaking on day 37 targeted SARS-CoV-2.

As regards this clonotype: The antigen remains unidentified.

MiXCR, applied by TCRdb to the 5' RACE reads, yields one record per CDR3 protein. This table has under 450,000 distinct CDR3 sequences, under 25% appearing once. Material for sequencing was PBMCs or a T cell subset sorted from them (not recorded which). This sequence joins TRBV12-3 or TRBV12-4 and TRBJ1-2, with 9 bases identical to TRBD1. This TCR derives from an adult woman who had mild COVID-19 (a few samples of this study predate the infection). Cell type and time point are not known. The DNA of the CDR3 is TGTGCCAGCAGACCAGCGGGACAGGGAGCTAACTATGGCTACACCTTC. Translating gives CASRPAGQGANYGYTF.